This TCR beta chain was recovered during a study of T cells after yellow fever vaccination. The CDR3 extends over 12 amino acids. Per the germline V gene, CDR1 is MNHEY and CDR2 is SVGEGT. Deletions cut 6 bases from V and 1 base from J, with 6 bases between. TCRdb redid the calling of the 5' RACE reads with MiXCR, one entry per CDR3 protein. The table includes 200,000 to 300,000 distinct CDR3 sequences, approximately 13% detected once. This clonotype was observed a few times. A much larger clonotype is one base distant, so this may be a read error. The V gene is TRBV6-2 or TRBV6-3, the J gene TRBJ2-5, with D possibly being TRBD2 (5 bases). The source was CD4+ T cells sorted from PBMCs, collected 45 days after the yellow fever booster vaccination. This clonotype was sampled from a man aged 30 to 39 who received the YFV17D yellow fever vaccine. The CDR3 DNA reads TGTGCCAGCAGCGGGATCCAAGAGACCCAGTACTTC. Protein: CASSGIQETQYF.